The count of the clone carrying this T cell receptor (beta chain) is one. Original analysis: Estimates of nucleated cell counts were drawn from the amplification of reference gene primers. Produced via immunoSEQ multiplex PCR; TCRdb's table is partial and in-frame only. The V and J calls and clone size are taken from that table; D and trimming were inferred from the DNA. In the table there are 200,000 to 250,000 clones, roughly 85% of which are singletons. This specimen belongs to a study of blood T cell repertoires in COVID-19. Study details: Specimens from acute and convalescent COVID-19 originated in the United States, Italy and Spain. T cells, B-cell-depleted T cells, or PBMCs provided the cDNA or gDNA that served as material.

The clonotype originates from a man over 45 who had recovered from COVID-19. Sequencing was performed on peripheral blood.

The CDR3 DNA reads TGTGCCAGCAAAGGGACAGTCAATGAAAAACTGTTTTTT. This encodes CASKGTVNEKLFF. The rearrangement uses TRBV2 and TRBJ1-4; TRBD1 aligns across 7 bases. Unmatched junction bases numbered 4, after V lost 7 bases and J lost 5 bases. The CDR3 extends over 13 amino acids. The V gene's germline CDR1 is SNHLY and CDR2 FYNNEI.